This entry describes one TCR beta chain. The data were obtained in a study of blood T cell repertoires in COVID-19. Across the whole study: Nucleic acid was either cDNA or gDNA, and it came from T cells, B-cell-depleted T cells, or PBMCs.

CDR1 and CDR2 (germline): ENHRY, SYGVKD. There are 14 residues in the CDR3. The trim removed 11 bases at V and 10 bases at J, leaving 14 bases unmatched. In the original workflow: Amplification with reference gene primers provided the estimates of nucleated cell counts. The protocol was immunoSEQ multiplex PCR, while the TCRdb copy is restricted to in-frame clones and leaves out a portion. D and trimming come from the DNA, and the V and J calls and clone size come from that table. Here the sample spans about 90,000 clones, approximately 86% being singletons. This chain links TRBV10-3 with TRBJ2-1, with TRBD2 matching 10 bases. The sequenced sample consisted of peripheral blood. This sequence was found in a male donor with acute or convalescent COVID-19. The CDR3 DNA sequence: TGTGCCTCCAGCGAGCGGGGGGGTAGTGAAGAGCAGTTCTTC. The encoded protein is CASSERGGSEEQFF.